A single sample gave rise to the 19 T cell receptor beta chains below, sequenced in a study of blood T cell repertoires in COVID-19 (dated by TCRdb to about 2020). Receptor libraries were prepared by the immunoSEQ multiplex PCR assay. In its TCRdb copy, this immuneACCESS table keeps in-frame sequences only and misses some clones. Where compared with another copy, unresolved V genes explain less than half of these, and the others have no known cause. In this sample the table shows 200,000 to 250,000 clones, about four fifths of which occur a single time. Clones ranked in the top ten supply around 3.4% of the sample. The sequenced material came from peripheral blood. These receptors all stem from a woman aged 18-30 years with acute or convalescent COVID-19.

The chain combines TRBV7-8 with TRBJ2-7, with D unclear. The CDR3 has 13 residues. Germline V gives CDR1 SGHVS, CDR2 FQNEAQ. The ends were cut back, 3 bases at V and 0 bases at J, with 6 bases in the middle. CDR3 sequence: CASSFVGSYEQYF. DNA for the CDR3: TGTGCCAGCAGCTTCGTCGGCTCCTACGAGCAGTACTTC.

The chain combines TRBV7-9 with TRBJ2-5, with 8 bases that match TRBD2. With 1 base clipped from V and 11 bases from J, the junction kept 9 bases outside the gene matches. Germline V gene data show CDR1 as SEHNR and CDR2 as FQNEAQ (reference sequence). This CDR3 has 14 residues. The CDR3 DNA is TGTGCCAGCAGCTTAGGCCCAGCGGGAGACGGTCAGTACTTC. It codes for CASSLGPAGDGQYF.

This chain uses TRBV30 with TRBJ1-5; D ambiguous. V lost 1 base, J lost 0 bases, and 10 bases lay in between. CDR3 size: 15 residues. CDR1 GTSNPN and CDR2 SVGIG come from the germline V gene (reference sequence). The CDR3 protein is CAWSAGLGSNQPQHF. The CDR3 DNA is TGTGCCTGGAGTGCAGGTCTGGGTAGCAATCAGCCCCAGCATTTT.

The rearrangement links TRBV19 to TRBJ2-5, with TRBD1 matching 9 bases. V was clipped by 5 bases and J by 5 bases; unmatched bases: 9. Germline loops: CDR1 LNHDA, CDR2 SQIVND (reference sequence). The CDR3 has 15 amino acids. The CDR3 nucleotides are TGTGCCAGTAGTCTACGGGACAGGGCTGATGAGACCCAGTACTTC. Residues: CASSLRDRADETQYF.

V is TRBV4-2 and J is TRBJ1-1; perhaps TRBD1 as D (6 bases). Trimming cost V 1 base and J 4 bases, with 13 bases left between them. The CDR3 runs 15 residues. Germline V gives CDR1 LGHNA, CDR2 YNFKEQ. The CDR3 coding sequence is TGTGCCAGCAGCCAAGCAGGGGCCCTGGGCACTGAAGCTTTCTTT. As protein: CASSQAGALGTEAFF.

V is TRBV7-9 and J is TRBJ2-3; TRBD2 agrees at 14 bases. CDR3 length: 15 amino acids. After removal of 6 bases from V and 6 bases from J, the junction contained 5 bases not matched to a gene. Germline-derived CDR1 and CDR2 are SEHNR and FQNEAQ (reference sequence). CDR3 loop: CASRHGLAGGDTQYF. DNA of the CDR3: TGTGCCAGCAGACATGGACTAGCGGGAGGCGATACGCAGTATTTT.

This clone turned up a few times. The V and J genes are TRBV2 and TRBJ1-6; tentatively, D is TRBD1 (6 bases). The V end was cut by 6 bases, the J end by 4 bases, with 13 bases between. CDR3 length: 15 residues. Germline V gives CDR1 SNHLY, CDR2 FYNNEI. The CDR3 is CASRGQGSYNSPLHF. CDR3 sequence (DNA): TGTGCCAGCAGGGGGCAGGGGTCGTATAATTCACCCCTCCACTTT.

This chain uses TRBV28 with TRBJ1-5; the D is unclear. Trimming left V 5 bases short and J 1 base short, with 12 bases between. Germline loops: CDR1 MDHEN, CDR2 SYDVKM. The CDR3 has 15 residues. Written as DNA, the CDR3 is TGTGCCAGCAGTCAATCGGTCGTGAGCAATCAGCCCCAGCATTTT. This encodes CASSQSVVSNQPQHF.

J is TRBJ2-3 and V is TRBV27, with TRBD2 identical over 8 bases. The CDR3 runs to 16 residues. CDR1 is MNHEY and CDR2 is SMNVEV in the germline V gene (reference sequence). V lost 2 bases and J lost 1; bases outside the gene matches: 5. CDR3 residues: CASSLTGLGGTDTQYF. CDR3 nucleotides: TGTGCCAGCAGTTTAACGGGACTAGGCGGCACAGATACGCAGTATTTT.

The chain couples TRBV13 to TRBJ2-7, with D unclear. CDR3 length: 13 residues. Germline CDR1 PRHDT, CDR2 FYEKMQ (reference sequence). V was shortened by 3 bases and J by 2 bases, with 8 bases between the two germline ends. The chain's CDR3 is CASSFRHPYEQYF. The CDR3 DNA sequence: TGTGCCAGCAGCTTTCGACATCCCTACGAGCAGTACTTC.

The V gene is TRBV5-1, the J gene TRBJ2-7; D call uncertain. The V end lost 4 bases, the J end lost 0 bases, and 8 bases lay between the germline ends. This CDR3 comprises 13 residues. Germline V gene sequence: CDR1 SGHRS, CDR2 YFSETQ. CDR3 sequence: CASSLVSSYEQYF. The CDR3 region has the DNA TGCGCCAGCAGCCTCGTCAGCTCCTACGAGCAGTACTTC.

V and J are TRBV18 and TRBJ2-1; 13 bases line up with TRBD2. V dropped 6 bases and J dropped 9; count of bases not matched to a gene: 8. Germline V CDR1 and CDR2: KGHSH, LQKENI. The CDR3 length is 15 residues. The CDR3 DNA follows: TGTGCCAGCTCTCTCGGACTAGCGGGAGCGGGTGAGCAGTTCTTC. It specifies CASSLGLAGAGEQFF.

This clone appeared a single time. The chain has TRBV6-5 and TRBJ2-7, with no clear D. With 5 bases removed from V and 0 bases from J, the gap between germline ends came to 5 bases. Germline V gene lookup returns CDR1 MNHEY and CDR2 SVGAGI. The CDR3 runs to 12 residues. CDR3 DNA sequence: TGTGCCAGCAGTCCTCGCTCCTACGAGCAGTACTTC. It is translated as CASSPRSYEQYF.

The J gene is TRBJ2-6, the V gene TRBV3-1 (or the pseudogene TRBV3-2); maybe TRBD1 (6 bases). The CDR3 consists of 18 residues. Germline loops: CDR1 LGHDT, CDR2 YNNKEL (reference sequence). V was cut by 5 bases and J by 2 bases, with 19 bases left in between. DNA for the CDR3: TGTGCCAGCAGCTGGGGGCCAGGGTTGTCCCCTGGGGCCAACGTCCTGACTTTC. Protein sequence: CASSWGPGLSPGANVLTF.

The chain uses TRBV10-2 and TRBJ2-1; 8 bases line up with TRBD2. V shed 0 bases and J 4 bases; nucleotides not matched to a gene: 5. The CDR3 loop spans 16 amino acids. Germline CDR1 and CDR2: WSHSY and SAAADI. For the CDR3, the DNA is TGCGCCAGCAGTGAGTCCGGGACTAGACCTTACAATGAGCAGTTCTTC. Encoded protein: CASSESGTRPYNEQFF.

The gene calls are TRBV13 and TRBJ2-7; 9 bases line up with TRBD1. Germline CDR1 reads PRHDT; CDR2 reads FYEKMQ (reference sequence). The CDR3 runs 14 residues. V shed 5 bases, J shed 2 bases, and the junction held 4 bases outside the gene matches. DNA of the CDR3: TGTGCCAGCAGCCAATGGGACAGGGCCTACGAGCAGTACTTC. It encodes CASSQWDRAYEQYF. The whole variable domain, remainder taken from reference TRBV13 and TRBJ2-7, is AAGVIQSPRHLIKEKRETATLKCYPIPRHDTVYWYQQGPGQDPQFLISFYEKMQSDKGSIPDRFSAQQFSDYHSELNMSSLELGDSALYFCASSQWDRAYEQYFGPGTRLTVT.

This clone appeared a single time. The chain recombines TRBV2 with TRBJ2-1; 7 bases align to TRBD1. There are 14 residues in the CDR3. Germline-derived CDR1 and CDR2 are SNHLY and FYNNEI. After removal of 6 bases from V and 5 bases from J, the junction contained 7 bases not matched to a gene. CDR3 sequence (DNA): TGTGCCAGCAGGAAAACGGGACAGCACAATGAGCAGTTCTTC. It specifies CASRKTGQHNEQFF. Using reference TRBV2 and TRBJ2-1 for the parts outside the CDR3, the full variable domain is EPEVTQTPSHQVTQMGQEVILRCVPISNHLYFYWYRQILGQKVEFLVSFYNNEISEKSEIFDDQFSVERPDGSNFTLKIRSTKLEDSAMYFCASRKTGQHNEQFFGPGTRLTVL.

V is TRBV6-5 and J is TRBJ1-3; D is ambiguous. This CDR3 contains 13 residues. Looked up from germline, CDR1 is MNHEY and CDR2 is SVGAGI. The V and J ends lost 8 bases and 2 bases respectively, with 10 bases between them. CDR3 nucleotide sequence: TGTGCCAGCCGTATCCAGGCTGGAAACACCATATATTTT. This encodes CASRIQAGNTIYF.

The V and J genes are TRBV5-8 and TRBJ2-2; the D gene is possibly TRBD2 (5 bases). Trimming shortened V by 2 bases and J by 1 base, and 9 bases separated the two germline ends. Germline values: CDR1 SGHTS, CDR2 YDEGEE. This CDR3 is 15 amino acids long. The CDR3 loop is CASSLWRQNTGELFF. The DNA for the CDR3 is TGTGCCAGCAGCTTATGGAGGCAGAACACCGGGGAGCTGTTTTTT. The whole variable domain, filled in from reference TRBV5-8 and TRBJ2-2, reads EAGVTQSPTHLIKTRGQQATLRCSPISGHTSVYWYQQALGLGLQFLLWYDEGEERNRGNFPPRFSGRQFPNYSSELNVNALELEDSALYLCASSLWRQNTGELFFGEGSRLTVL.